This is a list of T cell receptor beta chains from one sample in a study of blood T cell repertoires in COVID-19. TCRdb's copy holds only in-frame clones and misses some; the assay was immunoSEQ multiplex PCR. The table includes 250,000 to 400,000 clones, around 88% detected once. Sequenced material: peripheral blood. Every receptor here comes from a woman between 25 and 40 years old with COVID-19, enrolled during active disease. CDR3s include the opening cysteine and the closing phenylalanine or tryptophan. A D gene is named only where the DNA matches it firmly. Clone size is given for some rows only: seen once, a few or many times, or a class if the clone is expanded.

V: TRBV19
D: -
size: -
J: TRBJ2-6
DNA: TGTGCCAGTAGTATTAGCGGCTCTGGGGCCAACGTCCTGACTTTC
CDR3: CASSISGSGANVLTF

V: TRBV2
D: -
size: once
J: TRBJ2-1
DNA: TGTGCCAGCAGTGAAGCGCGGGGACCCCGGTTTGGGCAGTTCTTC
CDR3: CASSEARGPRFGQFF

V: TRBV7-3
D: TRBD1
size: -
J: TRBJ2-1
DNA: TGTGCCAGCAGCGCCTTTTTGACAGGGATTCATGAGCAGTTCTTC
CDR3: CASSAFLTGIHEQFF

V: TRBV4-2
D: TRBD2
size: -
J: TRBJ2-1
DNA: TGTGCCAGCAGCCCTCAACCCGGGACTAGCGGCTACAATGAGCAGTTCTTC
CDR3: CASSPQPGTSGYNEQFF

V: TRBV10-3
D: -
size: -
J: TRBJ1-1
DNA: TGTGCCATCAGTGATTCATTGAACACTGAAGCTTTCTTT
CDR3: CAISDSLNTEAFF

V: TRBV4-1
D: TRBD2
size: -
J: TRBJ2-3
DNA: TGCGCCAGCAAGGGGAGCGGGGGCCGATTACGCACAGATACGCAGTATTTT
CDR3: CASKGSGGRLRTDTQYF

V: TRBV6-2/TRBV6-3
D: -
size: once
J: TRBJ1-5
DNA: TGTGCCAGCAGCTTCGGGGGTTTCAATCAGCCCCAGCATTTT
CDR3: CASSFGGFNQPQHF

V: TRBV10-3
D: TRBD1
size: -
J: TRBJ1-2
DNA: TGTGCCATCAGTGAGTCCCCAGGGGGCTATGGCTACACCTTC
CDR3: CAISESPGGYGYTF

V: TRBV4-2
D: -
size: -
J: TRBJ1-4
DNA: TGTGCCAGCAGCCAGGATAGACAGCGTGTGTTTTTT
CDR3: CASSQDRQRVFF

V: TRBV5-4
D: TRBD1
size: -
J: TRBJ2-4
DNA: TGTGCCAGCAGCCCTGGGGACAGACTAAACATTCAGTACTTC
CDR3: CASSPGDRLNIQYF

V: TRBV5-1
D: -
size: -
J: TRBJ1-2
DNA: TGCGCCAGCAGCTTCGTGGAGCGCTATGGCTACACCTTC
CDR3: CASSFVERYGYTF

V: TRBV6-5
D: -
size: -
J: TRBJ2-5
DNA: TGTGCCAGCACCCTGGTGGGAGGAGAGACCCAGTACTTC
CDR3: CASTLVGGETQYF

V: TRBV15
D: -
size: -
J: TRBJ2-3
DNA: TGTGCCACCAGCAGCGGGGGTAGCACAGATACGCAGTATTTT
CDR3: CATSSGGSTDTQYF

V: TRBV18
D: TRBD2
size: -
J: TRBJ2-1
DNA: TGTGCCAGCTCACCAGGGACTAGCGGGGGTAATGAGCAGTTCTTC
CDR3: CASSPGTSGGNEQFF

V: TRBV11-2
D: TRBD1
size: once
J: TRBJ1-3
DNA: TGTGCCAGCAGCCCCGGGACAGGGGGCTATGGAAACACCATATATTTT
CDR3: CASSPGTGGYGNTIYF

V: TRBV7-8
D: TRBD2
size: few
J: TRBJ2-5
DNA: TGTGCCAGCAGCTCCTCCAGGACTAGCGGGGGGGCTTTGGAGACCCAGTACTTC
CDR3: CASSSSRTSGGALETQYF

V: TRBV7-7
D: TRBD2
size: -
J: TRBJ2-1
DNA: TGTGCCAGCAGCCCCCGGACTAGCAGAGACTACAATGAGCAGTTCTTC
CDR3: CASSPRTSRDYNEQFF

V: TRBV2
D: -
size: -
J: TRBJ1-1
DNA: TGTGCCAGGAGGGACATTAGCACAAGCGAAGCTTTCTTT
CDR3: CARRDISTSEAFF

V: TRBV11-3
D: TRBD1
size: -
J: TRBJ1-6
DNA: TGTGCCAGCAGCATCACTACATTCAGGGGGCGGATTTCACCCCTCCACTTT
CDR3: CASSITTFRGRISPLHF

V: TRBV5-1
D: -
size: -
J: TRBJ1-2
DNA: TGCGCCAGCAGCTTGGCGGAGCGCTATGGCTACACCTTC
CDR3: CASSLAERYGYTF

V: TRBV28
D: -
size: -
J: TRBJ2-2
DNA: TGTGCCAGCAGTTTACCGGTACCCGGGGAGCTGTTTTTT
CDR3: CASSLPVPGELFF

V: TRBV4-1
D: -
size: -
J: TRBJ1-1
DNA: TGCGCCAGCAGCCAATTGACCTTAGACAGGAGCCGTGAAGCTTTCTTT
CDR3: CASSQLTLDRSREAFF

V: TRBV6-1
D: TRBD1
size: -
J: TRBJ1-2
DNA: TGTGCCAGCAGTGACCCCTTCTGGACAGGGGGCTATGGCTACACCTTC
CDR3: CASSDPFWTGGYGYTF

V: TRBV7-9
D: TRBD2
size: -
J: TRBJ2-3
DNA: TGTGCCAGCAGCCAGAGGACTAGCGGGACAGATACGCAGTATTTT
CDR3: CASSQRTSGTDTQYF

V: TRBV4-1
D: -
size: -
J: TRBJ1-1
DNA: TGCGCCAGCCGTCCTACAGGGATGAACACTGAAGCTTTCTTT
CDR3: CASRPTGMNTEAFF

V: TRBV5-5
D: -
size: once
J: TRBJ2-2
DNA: TGTGCCAGCAGCACGAGAACCGGGGAGCTGTTTTTT
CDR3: CASSTRTGELFF

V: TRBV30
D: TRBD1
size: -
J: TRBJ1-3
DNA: TGTGCCTGGGAAGGGACAGGATCAGGAAACACCATATATTTT
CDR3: CAWEGTGSGNTIYF

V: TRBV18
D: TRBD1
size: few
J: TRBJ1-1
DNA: TGTGCCAGCTCACCACGACTCGACAGGGGAAACACTGAAGCTTTCTTT
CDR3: CASSPRLDRGNTEAFF

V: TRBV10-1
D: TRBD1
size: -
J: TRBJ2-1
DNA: TGCGCCAGCAGTGGTAGGGGGCCTCGAAATGAGCAGTTCTTC
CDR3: CASSGRGPRNEQFF

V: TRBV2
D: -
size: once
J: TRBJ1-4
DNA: TGTGCCAGCACCACCGAGGGGGGGTCTGAAAAACTGTTTTTT
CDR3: CASTTEGGSEKLFF

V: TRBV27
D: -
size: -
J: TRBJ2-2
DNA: TGTGCCAGCAGTTTATCCCAGGGTCGGGAGCTGTTTTTT
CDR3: CASSLSQGRELFF

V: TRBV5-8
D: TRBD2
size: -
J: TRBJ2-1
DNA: TGTGCCAGCAGCACCCCTAGCGGGGGGTATCTTTACAATGAGCAGTTCTTC
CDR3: CASSTPSGGYLYNEQFF

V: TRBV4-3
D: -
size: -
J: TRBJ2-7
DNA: TGCGCCAGCAGCCTCGAACAGTACCACGAGCAGTACTTC
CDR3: CASSLEQYHEQYF

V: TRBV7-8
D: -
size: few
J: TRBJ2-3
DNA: TGTGCCAGCAGCCAGGACTCCCCTCCCTTTCGCACAGATACGCAGTATTTT
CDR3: CASSQDSPPFRTDTQYF

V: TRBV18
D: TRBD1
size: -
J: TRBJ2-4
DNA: TGTGCCAGCACAGGGACAGGGGAGACGAACATTCAGTACTTC
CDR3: CASTGTGETNIQYF

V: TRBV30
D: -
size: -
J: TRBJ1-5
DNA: TGTGCCTGGAGTCAAGGGGGGGATCAGCCCCAGCATTTT
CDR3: CAWSQGGDQPQHF